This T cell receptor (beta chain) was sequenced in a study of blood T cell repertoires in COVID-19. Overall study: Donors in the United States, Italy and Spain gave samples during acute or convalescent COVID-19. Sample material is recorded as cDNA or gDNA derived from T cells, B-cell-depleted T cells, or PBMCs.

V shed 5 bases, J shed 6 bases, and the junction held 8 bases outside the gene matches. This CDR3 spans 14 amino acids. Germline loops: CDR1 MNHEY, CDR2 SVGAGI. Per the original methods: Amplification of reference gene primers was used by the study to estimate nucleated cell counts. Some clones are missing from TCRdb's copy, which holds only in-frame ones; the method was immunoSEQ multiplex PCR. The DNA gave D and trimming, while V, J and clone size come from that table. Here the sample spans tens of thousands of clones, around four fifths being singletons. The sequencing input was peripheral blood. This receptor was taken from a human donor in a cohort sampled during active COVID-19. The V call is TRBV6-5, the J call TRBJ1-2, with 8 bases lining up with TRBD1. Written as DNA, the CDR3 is TGTGCCAGCAGTCAGGGGGCTAGGTGGAATGGCTACACCTTC. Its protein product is CASSQGARWNGYTF.